Listed below are T cell receptor beta chains from one sample, sequenced in a study of response to subunit inactivated influenza vaccine. TCRdb ran MiXCR on the RT-PCR reads and lists one entry per CDR3 protein. Here the sample spans 150,000 to 200,000 distinct CDR3 sequences, around 9% being singletons. This specimen consisted of non-naive T cells sorted from PBMCs, obtained on the day of vaccination. Receptors were obtained from a man aged 45-65 years who received an inactivated influenza vaccine. Both conserved end residues are part of each CDR3. The D gene is left open where the match is weak. Clone sizes are given selectively: once, few, many, or a class where the clone is expanded.

v_gene: TRBV25-1
abundance: NA
j_gene: TRBJ2-3
d_gene: TRBD2
CDR3aa: CASRKAGGTDTQYF
CDR3nt: TGTGCCAGTAGAAAAGCGGGGGGCACAGATACGCAGTATTTT

v_gene: TRBV7-9
abundance: many
j_gene: TRBJ1-1
d_gene: NA
CDR3aa: CATSRGMNTEAFF
CDR3nt: TGTGCCACCAGTCGGGGGATGAACACTGAAGCTTTCTTT

v_gene: TRBV12-3/TRBV12-4
abundance: many
j_gene: TRBJ2-5
d_gene: TRBD2
CDR3aa: CASSGTSAGWETQYF
CDR3nt: TGTGCCAGCAGTGGGACTAGCGCGGGTTGGGAGACCCAGTACTTC

v_gene: TRBV28
abundance: few
j_gene: TRBJ2-7
d_gene: TRBD1
CDR3aa: CASSFSPGQGSYEQYF
CDR3nt: TGTGCCAGCAGTTTCAGTCCTGGACAGGGCTCCTACGAGCAGTACTTC

v_gene: TRBV9
abundance: few
j_gene: TRBJ2-7
d_gene: TRBD2
CDR3aa: CASSQTSGSYEQYF
CDR3nt: TGTGCCAGCAGCCAAACTAGCGGGAGTTACGAGCAGTACTTC

v_gene: TRBV5-6
abundance: few
j_gene: TRBJ2-7
d_gene: NA
CDR3aa: CASSLWARGTEDYEQYF
CDR3nt: TGTGCCAGCAGCTTGTGGGCCCGGGGGACAGAAGACTACGAGCAGTACTTC

v_gene: TRBV7-2
abundance: NA
j_gene: TRBJ2-2
d_gene: NA
CDR3aa: CASSPRGGGRTGELFF
CDR3nt: TGTGCCAGCAGCCCCCGAGGCGGGGGCCGGACCGGGGAGCTGTTTTTT

v_gene: TRBV5-5
abundance: NA
j_gene: TRBJ2-3
d_gene: TRBD2
CDR3aa: CASSARLAGDTDTQYF
CDR3nt: TGTGCCAGCAGCGCCAGACTAGCGGGGGACACAGATACGCAGTATTTT

v_gene: TRBV20-1
abundance: NA
j_gene: TRBJ2-7
d_gene: NA
CDR3aa: CSASSLVYEQYF
CDR3nt: TGCAGTGCTAGTAGCCTAGTCTACGAGCAGTACTTC

v_gene: TRBV19
abundance: few
j_gene: TRBJ1-2
d_gene: NA
CDR3aa: CASSANVGSYGYTF
CDR3nt: TGTGCCAGTAGTGCCAACGTGGGCTCATATGGCTACACCTTC

v_gene: TRBV7-2
abundance: many
j_gene: TRBJ1-4
d_gene: NA
CDR3aa: CASSKYHEEKLFF
CDR3nt: TGTGCCAGCAGCAAATATCACGAGGAAAAACTGTTTTTT

v_gene: TRBV3-1
abundance: few
j_gene: TRBJ2-7
d_gene: NA
CDR3aa: CASSQRGYSYEQYF
CDR3nt: TGTGCCAGCAGCCAACGCGGCTATTCCTACGAGCAGTACTTC

v_gene: TRBV29-1
abundance: many
j_gene: TRBJ1-1
d_gene: NA
CDR3aa: CSVSWAGTEAFF
CDR3nt: TGCAGCGTCTCGTGGGCCGGCACTGAAGCTTTCTTT

v_gene: TRBV9
abundance: many
j_gene: TRBJ2-3
d_gene: TRBD2
CDR3aa: CASSVEAGGADTQYF
CDR3nt: TGTGCCAGCAGCGTAGAAGCGGGAGGAGCAGATACGCAGTATTTT

v_gene: TRBV20-1
abundance: few
j_gene: TRBJ2-7
d_gene: TRBD2
CDR3aa: CSASRDYPYEQYF
CDR3nt: TGCAGTGCTAGCAGGGACTATCCCTACGAGCAGTACTTC

v_gene: TRBV10-3
abundance: few
j_gene: TRBJ2-7
d_gene: TRBD1
CDR3aa: CAISGQGGLPYEQYF
CDR3nt: TGTGCCATCAGTGGACAGGGTGGCCTGCCCTACGAGCAGTACTTC

v_gene: TRBV20-1
abundance: many
j_gene: TRBJ2-7
d_gene: NA
CDR3aa: CSVGSSYYEQYF
CDR3nt: TGCAGTGTGGGCAGTTCCTACTACGAGCAGTACTTC

v_gene: TRBV28
abundance: NA
j_gene: TRBJ2-7
d_gene: NA
CDR3aa: CASTGTYEQYF
CDR3nt: TGTGCCAGTACAGGGACCTACGAGCAGTACTTC

v_gene: TRBV5-1
abundance: many
j_gene: TRBJ1-5
d_gene: TRBD1
CDR3aa: CASSSRDSTQPQHF
CDR3nt: TGCGCCAGCAGCTCCCGGGACAGTACTCAGCCCCAGCATTTT

v_gene: TRBV24-1
abundance: NA
j_gene: TRBJ2-1
d_gene: TRBD1
CDR3aa: CATSDWDRSGNEQFF
CDR3nt: TGTGCCACCAGTGATTGGGACAGGTCAGGCAATGAGCAGTTCTTC

v_gene: TRBV19
abundance: NA
j_gene: TRBJ1-4
d_gene: NA
CDR3aa: CASSTPGEGLDEKLFF
CDR3nt: TGTGCCAGTAGTACGCCCGGGGAGGGGCTGGATGAAAAACTGTTTTTT

v_gene: TRBV20-1
abundance: few
j_gene: TRBJ2-7
d_gene: NA
CDR3aa: CSAYYRGGPYEQYF
CDR3nt: TGCAGTGCGTATTACAGGGGGGGCCCCTACGAGCAGTACTTC

v_gene: TRBV7-2
abundance: NA
j_gene: TRBJ2-7
d_gene: NA
CDR3aa: CASSLVVTTSYEQYF
CDR3nt: TGTGCCAGCAGCTTAGTTGTGACTACCTCCTACGAGCAGTACTTC

v_gene: TRBV7-9
abundance: NA
j_gene: TRBJ2-1
d_gene: TRBD1
CDR3aa: CASSIGQGWDEQFF
CDR3nt: TGTGCCAGCAGCATAGGACAGGGGTGGGATGAGCAGTTCTTC

v_gene: TRBV19
abundance: few
j_gene: TRBJ1-1
d_gene: NA
CDR3aa: CASSSGYGVTEAFF
CDR3nt: TGTGCCAGTAGTTCGGGGTATGGGGTCACTGAAGCTTTCTTT

v_gene: TRBV28
abundance: many
j_gene: TRBJ1-5
d_gene: TRBD1
CDR3aa: CASNPGTGGQPQHF
CDR3nt: TGTGCCAGCAACCCCGGGACAGGGGGCCAGCCCCAGCATTTT

v_gene: TRBV20-1
abundance: few
j_gene: TRBJ2-7
d_gene: NA
CDR3aa: CSVGGGTGGREQYF
CDR3nt: TGCAGTGTCGGCGGGGGGACAGGAGGAAGGGAGCAGTACTTC

v_gene: TRBV20-1
abundance: NA
j_gene: TRBJ1-5
d_gene: NA
CDR3aa: CSASEGSNQPQHF
CDR3nt: TGCAGTGCTAGCGAGGGGAGCAATCAGCCCCAGCATTTT

v_gene: TRBV10-3
abundance: NA
j_gene: TRBJ2-5
d_gene: NA
CDR3aa: CAISPGTVKYF
CDR3nt: TGTGCCATCAGTCCTGGGACGGTGAAGTACTTC

v_gene: TRBV30
abundance: NA
j_gene: TRBJ2-3
d_gene: NA
CDR3aa: CAWRGYRDTDTQYF
CDR3nt: TGTGCCTGGAGGGGCTACAGAGACACCGATACGCAGTATTTT

v_gene: TRBV20-1
abundance: NA
j_gene: TRBJ1-1
d_gene: NA
CDR3aa: CSASRQPGSNTEAFF
CDR3nt: TGCAGTGCTAGTCGACAGCCAGGATCGAACACTGAAGCTTTCTTT

v_gene: TRBV20-1
abundance: NA
j_gene: TRBJ1-1
d_gene: NA
CDR3aa: CSARDRRGVAFF
CDR3nt: TGCAGTGCTAGAGATCGGAGGGGGGTAGCTTTCTTT

v_gene: TRBV29-1
abundance: many
j_gene: TRBJ2-3
d_gene: TRBD2
CDR3aa: CSVSSGVASSTDTQYF
CDR3nt: TGCAGCGTCTCTAGCGGAGTTGCATCTAGCACAGATACGCAGTATTTT

v_gene: TRBV7-2
abundance: few
j_gene: TRBJ2-5
d_gene: NA
CDR3aa: CASSSLSAGWETQYF
CDR3nt: TGTGCCAGCAGCTCCCTGTCGGCGGGCTGGGAGACCCAGTACTTC

v_gene: TRBV6-2/TRBV6-3
abundance: few
j_gene: TRBJ2-1
d_gene: NA
CDR3aa: CASSYLRGSYNEQFF
CDR3nt: TGTGCCAGCAGTTACTTGCGGGGCTCCTACAATGAGCAGTTCTTC

v_gene: TRBV3-1
abundance: few
j_gene: TRBJ2-5
d_gene: NA
CDR3aa: CASSSSGLQETQYF
CDR3nt: NA

v_gene: TRBV7-9
abundance: many
j_gene: TRBJ1-6
d_gene: NA
CDR3aa: CASSLGFRNSPLHF
CDR3nt: TGTGCCAGCAGCTTGGGTTTTAGAAATTCACCCCTCCACTTT

v_gene: TRBV7-9
abundance: NA
j_gene: TRBJ1-2
d_gene: NA
CDR3aa: CASSSSGGGYTF
CDR3nt: TGTGCCAGCAGCTCTAGCGGGGGCGGCTACACCTTC

v_gene: TRBV28
abundance: few
j_gene: TRBJ1-2
d_gene: TRBD1
CDR3aa: CASSSGAQGPGYTF
CDR3nt: TGTGCCAGCAGTTCAGGTGCACAGGGGCCAGGCTACACCTTC

v_gene: TRBV18
abundance: NA
j_gene: TRBJ2-7
d_gene: NA
CDR3aa: CASSPLDAPGGEQYF
CDR3nt: TGTGCCAGCTCACCTCTAGATGCCCCCGGAGGCGAGCAGTACTTC

v_gene: TRBV5-1
abundance: few
j_gene: TRBJ1-2
d_gene: NA
CDR3aa: CASRLGQSLTTDGYTF
CDR3nt: TGCGCCAGCAGGCTCGGACAGTCCCTCACCACGGATGGCTACACCTTC

v_gene: TRBV7-2
abundance: NA
j_gene: TRBJ1-5
d_gene: NA
CDR3aa: CASSQTVDQPQHF
CDR3nt: TGTGCCAGCAGCCAAACAGTAGATCAGCCCCAGCATTTT

v_gene: TRBV2
abundance: NA
j_gene: TRBJ2-1
d_gene: NA
CDR3aa: CASRWGEAYNEQFF
CDR3nt: TGTGCCAGCCGTTGGGGAGAGGCCTACAATGAGCAGTTCTTC

v_gene: TRBV5-5
abundance: many
j_gene: TRBJ2-7
d_gene: NA
CDR3aa: CASSLVGINEQYF
CDR3nt: TGTGCCAGCAGCTTGGTTGGGATCAACGAGCAGTACTTC

v_gene: TRBV7-9
abundance: many
j_gene: TRBJ2-7
d_gene: TRBD2
CDR3aa: CASSPGLAGKPTYEQYF
CDR3nt: TGTGCCAGCAGCCCCGGACTAGCGGGGAAACCTACCTACGAGCAGTACTTC

v_gene: TRBV6-2/TRBV6-3
abundance: few
j_gene: TRBJ1-5
d_gene: NA
CDR3aa: CASSYLSDAGNQPQHF
CDR3nt: TGTGCCAGCAGTTACCTCTCGGATGCGGGCAATCAGCCCCAGCATTTT

v_gene: TRBV12-3/TRBV12-4
abundance: few
j_gene: TRBJ2-3
d_gene: NA
CDR3aa: CASSFSRWGTDTQYF
CDR3nt: TGTGCCAGCAGTTTTAGTCGATGGGGCACAGATACGCAGTATTTT

v_gene: TRBV12-3/TRBV12-4
abundance: NA
j_gene: TRBJ2-1
d_gene: TRBD1
CDR3aa: CASRPGQGTNEQFF
CDR3nt: TGTGCCAGCAGACCGGGACAGGGGACGAATGAGCAGTTCTTC